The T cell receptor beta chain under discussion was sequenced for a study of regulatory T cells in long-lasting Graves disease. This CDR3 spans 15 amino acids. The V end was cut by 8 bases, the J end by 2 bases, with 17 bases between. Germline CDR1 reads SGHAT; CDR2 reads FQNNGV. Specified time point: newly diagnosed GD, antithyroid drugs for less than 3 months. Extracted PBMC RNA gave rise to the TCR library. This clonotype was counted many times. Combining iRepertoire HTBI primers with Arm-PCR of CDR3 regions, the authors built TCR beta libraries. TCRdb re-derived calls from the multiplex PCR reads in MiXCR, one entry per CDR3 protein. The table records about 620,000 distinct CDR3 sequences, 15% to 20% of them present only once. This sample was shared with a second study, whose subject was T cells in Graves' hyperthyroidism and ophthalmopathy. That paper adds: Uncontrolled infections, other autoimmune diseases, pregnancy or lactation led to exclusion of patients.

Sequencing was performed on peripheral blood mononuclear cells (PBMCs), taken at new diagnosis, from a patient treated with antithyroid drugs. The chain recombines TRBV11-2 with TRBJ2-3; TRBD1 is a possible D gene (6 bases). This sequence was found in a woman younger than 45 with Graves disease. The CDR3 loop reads CASARQAEPTDTQYF. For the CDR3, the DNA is TGTGCCAGCGCGAGACAGGCCGAACCCACAGATACGCAGTATTTT.